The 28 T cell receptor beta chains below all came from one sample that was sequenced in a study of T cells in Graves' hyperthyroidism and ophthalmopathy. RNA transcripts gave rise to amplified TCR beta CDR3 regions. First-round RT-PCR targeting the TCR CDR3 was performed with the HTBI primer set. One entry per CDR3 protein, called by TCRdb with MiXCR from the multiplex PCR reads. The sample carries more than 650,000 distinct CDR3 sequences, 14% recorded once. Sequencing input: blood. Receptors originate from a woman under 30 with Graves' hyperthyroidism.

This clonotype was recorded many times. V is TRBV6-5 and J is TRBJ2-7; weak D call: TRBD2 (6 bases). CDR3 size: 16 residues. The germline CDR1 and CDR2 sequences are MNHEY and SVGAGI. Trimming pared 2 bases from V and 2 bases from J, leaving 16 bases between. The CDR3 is CASSYLLPGDTYEQYF. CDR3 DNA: TGTGCCAGCAGTTACCTATTACCGGGAGATACCTACGAGCAGTACTTC.

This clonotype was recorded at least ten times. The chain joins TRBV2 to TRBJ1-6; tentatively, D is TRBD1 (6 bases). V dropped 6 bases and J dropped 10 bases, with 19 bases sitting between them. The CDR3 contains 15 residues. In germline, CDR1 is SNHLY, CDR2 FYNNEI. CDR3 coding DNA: TGTGCCAGCAGGGCGGACAGAGGTGCTGGGTCACCCCTCCACTTT. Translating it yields CASRADRGAGSPLHF.

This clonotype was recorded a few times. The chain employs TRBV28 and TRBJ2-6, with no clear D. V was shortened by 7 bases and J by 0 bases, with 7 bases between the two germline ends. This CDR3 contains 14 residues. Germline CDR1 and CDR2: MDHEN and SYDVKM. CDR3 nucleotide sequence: TGTGCCAGCAAGGAGCTCTCTGGGGCCAACGTCCTGACTTTC. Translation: CASKELSGANVLTF.

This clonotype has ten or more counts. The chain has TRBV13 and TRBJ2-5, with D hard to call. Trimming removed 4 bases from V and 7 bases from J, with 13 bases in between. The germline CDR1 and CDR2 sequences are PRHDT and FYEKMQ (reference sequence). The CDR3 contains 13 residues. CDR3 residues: CASSSDPVGTQYF. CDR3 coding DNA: TGTGCCAGCAGCTCCGACCCGGTGGGGACCCAGTACTTC.

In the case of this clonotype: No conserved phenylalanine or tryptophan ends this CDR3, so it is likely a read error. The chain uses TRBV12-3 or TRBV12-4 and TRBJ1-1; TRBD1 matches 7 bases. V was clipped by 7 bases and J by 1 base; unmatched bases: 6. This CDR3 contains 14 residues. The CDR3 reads CASTLRTGNTEAFL. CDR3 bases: TGTGCCAGCACCTTAAGGACAGGGAACACTGAAGCTTTCCTT.

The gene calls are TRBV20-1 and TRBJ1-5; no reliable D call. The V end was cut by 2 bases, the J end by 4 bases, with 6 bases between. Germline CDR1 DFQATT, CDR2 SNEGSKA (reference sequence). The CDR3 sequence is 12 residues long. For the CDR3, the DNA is TGCAGTGCTAGACCGTGGAATCAGCCCCAGCATTTT. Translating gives CSARPWNQPQHF.

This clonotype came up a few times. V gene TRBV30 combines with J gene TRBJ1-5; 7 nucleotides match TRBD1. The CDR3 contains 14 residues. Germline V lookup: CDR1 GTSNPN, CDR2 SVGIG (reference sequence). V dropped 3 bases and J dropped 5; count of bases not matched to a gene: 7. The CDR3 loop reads CAWSGDSQYQPQHF. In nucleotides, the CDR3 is TGTGCCTGGAGCGGGGACAGTCAGTATCAGCCCCAGCATTTT. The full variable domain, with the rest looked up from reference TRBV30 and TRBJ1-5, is SQTIHQWPATLVQPVGSPLSLECTVEGTSNPNLYWYRQAAGRGLQLLFYSVGIGQISSEVPQNLSASRPQDRQFILSSKKLLLSDSGFYLCAWSGDSQYQPQHFGDGTRLSIL.

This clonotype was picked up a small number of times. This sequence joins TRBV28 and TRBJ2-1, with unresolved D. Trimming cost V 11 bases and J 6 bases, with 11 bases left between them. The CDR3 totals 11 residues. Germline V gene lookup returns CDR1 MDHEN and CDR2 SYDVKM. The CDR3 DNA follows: TGTGCCGGCGAGGACGGCAATGAGCAGTTCTTC. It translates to CAGEDGNEQFF.

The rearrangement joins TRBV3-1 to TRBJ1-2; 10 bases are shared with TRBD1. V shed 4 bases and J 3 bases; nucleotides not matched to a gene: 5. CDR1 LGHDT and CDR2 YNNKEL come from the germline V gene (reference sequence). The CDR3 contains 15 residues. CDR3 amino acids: CASSPRDRGHYGYTF. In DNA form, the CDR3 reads TGTGCCAGCAGCCCCCGGGACAGGGGTCACTATGGCTACACCTTC.

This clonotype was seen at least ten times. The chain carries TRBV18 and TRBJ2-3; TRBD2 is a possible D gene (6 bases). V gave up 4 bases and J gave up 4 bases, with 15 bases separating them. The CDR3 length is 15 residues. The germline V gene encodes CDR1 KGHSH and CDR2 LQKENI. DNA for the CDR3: TGTGCCAGCTCACTCGGGGGTCCCGGGTCAGATACGCAGTATTTT. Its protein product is CASSLGGPGSDTQYF. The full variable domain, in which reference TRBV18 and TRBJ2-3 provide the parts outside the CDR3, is NAGVMQNPRHLVRRRGQEARLRCSPMKGHSHVYWYRQLPEEGLKFMVYLQKENIIDESGMPKERFSAEFPKEGPSILRIQQVVRGDSAAYFCASSLGGPGSDTQYFGPGTRLTVL.

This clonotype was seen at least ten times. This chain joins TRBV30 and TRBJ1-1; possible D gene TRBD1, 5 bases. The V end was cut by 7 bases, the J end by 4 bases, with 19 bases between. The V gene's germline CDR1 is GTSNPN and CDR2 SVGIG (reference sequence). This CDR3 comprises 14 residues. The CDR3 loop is CAYRSGGGFTEAFF. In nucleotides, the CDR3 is TGTGCCTATCGAAGCGGGGGGGGATTCACTGAAGCTTTCTTT.

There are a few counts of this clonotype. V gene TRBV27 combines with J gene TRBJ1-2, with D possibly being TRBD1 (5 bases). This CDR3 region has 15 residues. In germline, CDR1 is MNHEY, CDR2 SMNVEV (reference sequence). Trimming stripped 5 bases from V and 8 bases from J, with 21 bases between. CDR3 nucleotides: TGTGCCAGCAGTCTAATGGGACTCGCCGGGGGAGGCTACACCTTC. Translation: CASSLMGLAGGGYTF.

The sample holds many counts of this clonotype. This CDR3 is CSAKPLGQGYNEQFF. The CDR3 nucleotides read TGCAGTGCTAAGCCTTTGGGACAGGGGTACAATGAGCAGTTCTTC. The chain employs TRBV20-1 and TRBJ2-1; TRBD1 matches 10 bases. Germline V CDR1 and CDR2: DFQATT, SNEGSKA (reference sequence). There are 15 residues in the CDR3. V trimming: 4 bases; J trimming: 4 bases; junction bases outside the gene matches: 7.

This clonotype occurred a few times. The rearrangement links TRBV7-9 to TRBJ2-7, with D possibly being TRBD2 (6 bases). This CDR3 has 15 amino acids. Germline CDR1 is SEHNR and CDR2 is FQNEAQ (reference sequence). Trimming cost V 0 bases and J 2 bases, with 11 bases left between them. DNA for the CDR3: TGTGCCAGCAGCTTAGCGTCACCTAGCGCCTACGAGCAGTACTTC. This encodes CASSLASPSAYEQYF.

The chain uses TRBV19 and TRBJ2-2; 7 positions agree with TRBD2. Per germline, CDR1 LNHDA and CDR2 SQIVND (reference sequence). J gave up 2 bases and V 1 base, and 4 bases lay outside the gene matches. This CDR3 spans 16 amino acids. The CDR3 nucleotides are TGTGCCAGTAGTATAGGGGCGGGAGTCAACACCGGGGAGCTGTTTTTT. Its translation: CASSIGAGVNTGELFF.

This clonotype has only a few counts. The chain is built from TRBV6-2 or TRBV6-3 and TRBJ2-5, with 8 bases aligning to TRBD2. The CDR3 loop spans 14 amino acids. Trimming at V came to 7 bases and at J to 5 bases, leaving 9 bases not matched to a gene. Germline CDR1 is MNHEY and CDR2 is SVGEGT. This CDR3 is CASTESGRKETQYF. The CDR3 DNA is TGTGCCAGCACGGAGAGCGGGAGAAAGGAGACCCAGTACTTC.

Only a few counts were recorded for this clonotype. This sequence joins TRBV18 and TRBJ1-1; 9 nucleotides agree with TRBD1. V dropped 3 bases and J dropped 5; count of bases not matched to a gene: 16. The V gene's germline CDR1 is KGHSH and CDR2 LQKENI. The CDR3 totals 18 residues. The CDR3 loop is CASSPIGTGLIAGTEAFF. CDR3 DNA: TGTGCCAGCTCACCGATAGGGACAGGGCTCATAGCGGGAACTGAAGCTTTCTTT.

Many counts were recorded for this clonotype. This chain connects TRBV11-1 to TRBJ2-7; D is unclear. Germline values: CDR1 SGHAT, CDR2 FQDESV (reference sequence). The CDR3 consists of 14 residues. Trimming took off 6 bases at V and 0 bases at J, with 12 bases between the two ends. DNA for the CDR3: TGTGCCAGCAGTCGTCGTAGGAGCTCCTACGAGCAGTACTTC. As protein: CASSRRRSSYEQYF.

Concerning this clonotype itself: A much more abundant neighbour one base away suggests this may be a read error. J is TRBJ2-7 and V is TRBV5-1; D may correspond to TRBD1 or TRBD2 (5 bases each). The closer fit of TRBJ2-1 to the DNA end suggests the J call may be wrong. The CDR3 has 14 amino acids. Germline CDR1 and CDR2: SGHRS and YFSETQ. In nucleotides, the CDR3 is TGCGCCAGCAGCTTGGGTGGGGGTTTTTACGAGCAGTTCTTC. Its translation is CASSLGGGFYEQFF.

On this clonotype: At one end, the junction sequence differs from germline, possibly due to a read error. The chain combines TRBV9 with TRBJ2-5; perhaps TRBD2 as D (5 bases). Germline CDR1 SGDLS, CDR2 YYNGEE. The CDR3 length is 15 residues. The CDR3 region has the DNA TGTGCCAGCAGCGTAGGTAGCGCCTTTCAAGAGACCCAGCACTTC. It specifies CASSVGSAFQETQHF.

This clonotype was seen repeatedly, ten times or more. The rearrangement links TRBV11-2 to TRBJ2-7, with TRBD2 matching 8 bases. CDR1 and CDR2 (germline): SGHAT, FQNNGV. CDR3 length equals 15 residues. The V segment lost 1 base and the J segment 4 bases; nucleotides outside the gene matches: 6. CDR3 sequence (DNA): TGTGCCAGCAGCTTAGGCGGGAGGCCCCCATACGAGCAGTACTTC. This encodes CASSLGGRPPYEQYF. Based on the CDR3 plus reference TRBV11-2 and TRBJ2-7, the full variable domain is EAGVAQSPRYKIIEKRQSVAFWCNPISGHATLYWYQQILGQGPKLLIQFQNNGVVDDSQLPKDRFSAERLKGVDSTLKIQPAKLEDSAVYLCASSLGGRPPYEQYFGPGTRLTVT.

In nucleotides, the CDR3 is TGTGCCAGCGCCACTCAAGGGAAGGTCTTCACAGATACGCAGTATTTT. Translating it yields CASATQGKVFTDTQYF. This chain connects TRBV14 to TRBJ2-3; unclear D gene. V was trimmed by 8 bases and J by 2 bases, leaving 20 bases between them. Germline CDR1 and CDR2: SGHDN and FVKESK. This CDR3 is built from 16 residues.

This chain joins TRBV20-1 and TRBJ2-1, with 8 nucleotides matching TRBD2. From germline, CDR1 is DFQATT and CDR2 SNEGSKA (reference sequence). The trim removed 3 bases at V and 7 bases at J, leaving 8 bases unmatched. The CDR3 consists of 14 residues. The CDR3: CSASLAGMVNEQFF. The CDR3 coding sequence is TGCAGTGCTAGCCTAGCGGGTATGGTAAATGAGCAGTTCTTC.

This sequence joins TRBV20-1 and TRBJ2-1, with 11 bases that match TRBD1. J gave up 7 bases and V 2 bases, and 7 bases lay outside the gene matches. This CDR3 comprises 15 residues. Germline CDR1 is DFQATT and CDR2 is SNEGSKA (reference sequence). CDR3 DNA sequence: TGCAGTGCTAGACCTTATGGACAGGGGGCGAATGAGCAGTTCTTC. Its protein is CSARPYGQGANEQFF.

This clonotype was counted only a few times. CDR3 protein: CASSDPGTSGNEQFF. In DNA form, the CDR3 reads TGTGCCAGCAGTGACCCCGGGACTAGTGGCAATGAGCAGTTCTTC. This chain uses TRBV25-1 with TRBJ2-1; TRBD2 matches at 8 bases. Germline trimming cut 3 bases from V and 6 bases from J; bases unmatched to any gene: 7. Per the germline V gene, CDR1 is MGHDK and CDR2 is SYGVNS. The CDR3 sequence is 15 residues long.

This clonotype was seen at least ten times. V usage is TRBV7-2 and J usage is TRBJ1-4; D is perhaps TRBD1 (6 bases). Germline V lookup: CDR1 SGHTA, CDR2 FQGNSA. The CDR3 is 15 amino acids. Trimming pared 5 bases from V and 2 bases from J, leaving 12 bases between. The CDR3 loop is CASSRRQATNEKLFF. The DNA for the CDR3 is TGTGCCAGCAGCCGAAGACAGGCTACTAATGAAAAACTGTTTTTT.

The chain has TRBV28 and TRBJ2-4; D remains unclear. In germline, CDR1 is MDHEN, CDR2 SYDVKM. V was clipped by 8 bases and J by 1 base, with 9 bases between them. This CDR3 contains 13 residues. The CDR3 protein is CASSDRAKNIQYF. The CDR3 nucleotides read TGTGCCAGCTCTGATCGGGCCAAAAACATTCAGTACTTC.

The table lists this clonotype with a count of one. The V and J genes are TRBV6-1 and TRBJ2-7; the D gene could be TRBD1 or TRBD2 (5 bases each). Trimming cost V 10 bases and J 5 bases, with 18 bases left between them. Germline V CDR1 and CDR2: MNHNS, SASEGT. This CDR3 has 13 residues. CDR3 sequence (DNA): TGTGCCAACACCGGGGCTGGGGCCAACGAGCAGTACTTC. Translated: CANTGAGANEQYF.